This T cell receptor (beta chain) was identified during a study of cytomegalovirus exposure and HLA in healthy donors (dated by TCRdb to about 2017). For the wider study: An earlier analysis of approximately 640 of the donors reported about 290 Gb of sequence data and 100 million to 130 million unique TCR beta sequences from roughly 180 million T cells. About 280 gigabases of sequencing data and around 85 million unique TCR sequences made up an early release that covered several hundred HLA-typed donors. Among the roughly 380 genotyped donors, approximately 81% belonged to the genetic ancestry cluster associated with self-reported Caucasian donors. The study was designed to test whether signatures of past pathogen exposure could be identified by cataloging public T cell receptors. The T cell repertoires of 550 to 850 subjects were profiled by immunosequencing and related to cytomegalovirus serostatus. Besides the first cohort of some 670 subjects, a separate validation cohort made up of some 110 different subjects was used. To predict cytomegalovirus infection status, the study combined high-throughput TCR immunosequencing, statistical association of individual TCRs with disease status, and machine learning. A later analysis re-examined previously published TCR beta repertoires from about 700 donors and added high-resolution HLA genotyping to investigate patterns of TCR occurrence. In the later analysis, no new phenotypic data were used to find candidate immune exposures; instead, reliance was placed on TCR beta sequences and their occurrence across donors. To decide whether each TCR beta V gene segment behaved as functional or pseudogenic, an earlier analysis of some 540 of the donors relied on high-throughput TCR beta sequencing. Alongside the repertoire data, information on donor age, sex, ethnicity and CMV serostatus was compiled. A later genetic analysis used genome-wide SNP genotypes for about three fifths of the 666 donors, treating that subset as a discovery cohort. All discovery cohort repertoires had been generated using a single sequencing platform. Class I and class II HLA loci were covered by the typing at four-digit resolution. The number of typed donors differed by locus: 629-630 for A, B, C, DRB1 and DQB1; 522 for DQA1; over 600 for DPA1; and around 490 for DPB1. Roughly 5 DR-DQ haplotypes were handled as single units for association and clustering because linkage in the cohort was strong. Across 300 to 400 genotyped donors of the cohort, an average of about 240,000 unique TCR beta nucleotide sequences per donor were sequenced, and about a sixth of those sequences were non-productive.

The full study reports these points: The study gave a list of roughly 150 TCR beta chains associated with cytomegalovirus. A group of highly shared sequence variants was considered likely to be a technical artifact of the sequencing pipeline. At a false discovery rate of 0.05, a later analysis linked under 20,000 TCR beta sequences to specific HLA alleles. In a later analysis, the rate of TCR association differed among HLA loci, with DRB1 alleles having the most associated TCRs and HLA-C alleles having the fewest. In a later analysis, HLA-associated TCR beta chains were found to be more clonally expanded and to have lower generation probabilities than equally common non-associated chains. The presence/absence analyses assumed that sequencing depth was roughly uniform across donors, and that assumption may not be true. When HLA alleles, especially DR and DQ, strongly co-occurred, TCR associations were difficult to assign to individual alleles. A later genetic analysis reported fewer N-insertions in productive TCRs among donors in an Asian-associated ancestry cluster than the roughly 620-donor mean. In both the original and validation cohorts, the classifier was reported to diagnose cytomegalovirus status with high specificity and sensitivity. The 87-base-pair reads could not distinguish some IMGT-functional V segments, including TRBV6-2 and TRBV6-3, so those segments were excluded. A few of the identified cytomegalovirus-associated TCR beta chains were confirmed in vitro to be specific for cytomegalovirus antigens. V-gene and J-gene trimming of TCR beta chains was associated with a missense DCLRE1C variant in a later genetic analysis, and the association was replicated in an independent cohort. Broadly in line with IMGT annotations, most TCR beta V segments showed up in productive rearrangements about 87% or about 30% of the time in an earlier analysis of a few hundred of the donors. A further reported finding was that TCR beta sequences accurately predicted the HLA-A and HLA-B alleles for most subjects in the first cohort. Because HLA typing was missing for some donors at each locus, association tests included only the typed subset. The only immune exposure information available for the cohort was CMV serostatus. A later analysis reported that several top co-occurrence clusters appeared linked to parvovirus B19, influenza, CMV and Epstein-Barr virus. According to a later analysis, most CMV-associated TCR beta chains appeared to be HLA-restricted, and the HLA associations seemed to be driven largely by CMV exposure. Linkage disequilibrium might explain the correlated functional status among segregating V segments, but an unknown experimental factor could not be ruled out. Most TCR sequences were observed very rarely across donors, whereas some public TCRs were present in many individuals. The cohort was sequenced for TCR beta chains only, and without alpha or paired-chain data the features that could be detected were limited. Approximately 18 rarely observed V segments, including chromosome 9 orphons, were excluded from the earlier analysis of 550 to 700 of the donors because counts were too low. According to the authors, the approach could potentially be generalized to other disease states and immunological phenotypes.

The library came from the immunoSEQ multiplex PCR assay. The multiplex PCR relied on a mix of 60 forward primers for TCR Vbeta segments and 13 reverse primers for TCR Jbeta segments. A multiplex PCR assay on genomic DNA amplified the CDR3 region of rearranged TCR beta genes. The Illumina HiSeq System was used to sequence the amplified TCR beta libraries as 87-base-pair reads. Per the original workflow: A later analysis counted approximately 74 million unique TCR beta chains across the 650 to 800 repertoires, and 10 million to 12 million of these chains were shared by at least two donors. Raw reads were error-corrected and collapsed into unique sequences by a nearest-neighbor algorithm in which closely related sequences were merged to remove PCR and sequencing errors. Alignment of CDR3 sequences to IMGT reference sequences was used to assign V, D and J gene segments. For a sequence to be retained, a match of at least six nucleotides to both a V gene segment and a J gene segment was required. A rearrangement counted as productive if the CDR3 had no stop codons and remained in frame with V and J, and every other rearrangement counted as non-productive. Following IMGT convention, CDR3 was defined as the stretch from the second conserved V-encoded cysteine to the conserved J-encoded phenylalanine. The earlier analysis of about 610 of the donors excluded any sequence lacking an unambiguous match to a single V gene segment. An earlier analysis of just under 600 of the donors called V segments functional above 56.7% productive rearrangements and segregating when the between-donor standard deviation exceeded 5%. A statistical classification framework was developed to diagnose cytomegalovirus status using the catalog of TCR beta chain sequences. A later analysis assigned V and J genes by comparing TCR nucleotide sequences with IMGT/GENE-DB human TR gene sequences. Using the TCRdist pipeline, a later analysis assigned CDR3 sequences along with most-parsimonious VDJ recombination scenarios. In a later analysis, each TCR beta chain was defined by its CDR3 amino acid sequence together with its V-gene family, and reads without a unique V-gene family were excluded. In a later analysis, some 600 highly shared, low-generation-probability nucleotide sequences were removed to address suspected cross-contamination and a sequencing artifact. In a later analysis, a clonal expansion index for each public chain was calculated from normalized within-repertoire ranks of inferred template counts. A later analysis computed generation probabilities with a VDJ recombination model fitted to out-of-frame rearrangements, and checked the results against IGoR. In a later analysis, hypergeometric tests were used to score TCR-TCR, TCR-HLA and TCR-CMV co-occurrence, with a repertoire-size bias correction applied to TCR pairs. False discovery rates were estimated in a later analysis by permuting HLA or CMV assignments 20 times. In a later analysis, co-occurring TCRs were grouped using DBSCAN, with TCRdist sequence similarity added in when clustering inside HLA-allele-positive subsets. Co-occurrence clustering excluded repertoires with fewer than 30,000 or more than 120,000 public chains, plus five with anomalous nucleotide sharing. The source is immuneACCESS, and TCRdb retained only in-frame sequences with V and J called. Part of the clones is not carried over; for the studies checked, unresolved V genes explain less than half of this, and the remainder is unexplained. Clonal size and the V and J genes are those of that table, whereas D and trimming came from the DNA. The table for this sample records 75,000 to 95,000 clones. The ten largest clones take up about 4.6% of the sample.

Turning to this clone: The antigen it recognizes is unknown.

V and J lose 2 bases and 3 bases, and a span of 13 bases separates them. CDR1 is given as MNHNS and CDR2 as SASEGT, both from the germline V gene. From cysteine to phenylalanine, the CDR3 is 15 amino acids long. This entry keeps only the CDR3 DNA: 45 bases, framed from base 1. The cohort was made up of 666 healthy bone marrow donors. At the time of sampling, all cohort members were nominally healthy, though unrecorded immune exposures were likely present. The donor was CMV seronegative and belonged to the group of roughly 330 seronegative cohort members. Each donor provided a peripheral blood sample, and peripheral blood mononuclear cells were used for TCR beta sequencing. Genomic DNA was extracted from the blood cell samples with the Qiagen DNeasy Blood Extraction Kit.

The chain was built from TRBV6-1 and TRBJ1-1; the D gene is not confidently resolved. The sequenced sample was PBMCs. The receptor's source is a man aged 30 to 45 in good health and CMV-seronegative. The nucleotide sequence is given as TGTGCCAGCAGTGAAACCCCGGAGGCGTACACTGAAGCTTTCTTT. It is translated as CASSETPEAYTEAFF.